The 3 T cell receptor beta chains below come from one sample, sequenced in a study of shared clonotypes between healthy human individuals. Produced via immunoSEQ multiplex PCR; TCRdb's table is partial and in-frame only. This sample yields some 95,000 clones, of which roughly two thirds are seen a single time; 45% to 50% belongs to the top ten. Sequencing used memory CD8+ T cells sorted from blood. Subset in this sample: CD45RO+ cells pooled with CCR7-negative TemRA cells. The receptor set was obtained from a young man in good health.

The chain couples TRBV28 to TRBJ2-3, with D possibly being TRBD2 (6 bases). There are 15 residues in the CDR3. CDR1 is MDHEN and CDR2 is SYDVKM in the germline V gene. Trimming pared 7 bases from V and 2 bases from J, leaving 16 bases between. Here the CDR3 DNA reads TGTGCCAGCACCCTCGGGACTTTGTACACAGATACGCAGTATTTT. It translates to CASTLGTLYTDTQYF.

The gene calls are TRBV10-3 and TRBJ2-1; TRBD2 matches 7 bases. Per the germline V gene, CDR1 is ENHRY and CDR2 is SYGVKD. V lost 8 bases to trimming and J lost 4 bases; unmatched junction nucleotides: 5. The CDR3 length is 13 residues. For the CDR3, the DNA is TGTGCCATCTCAAGCGGGGATTACAATGAGCAGTTCTTC. This sequence encodes CAISSGDYNEQFF.

The gene calls are TRBV19 and TRBJ2-7, with TRBD1 matching over 8 bases. CDR3 length: 14 residues. Trimming removed 3 bases from V and 4 bases from J; junction bases left unmatched: 5. Germline CDR1 LNHDA, CDR2 SQIVND (reference sequence). This CDR3 is CASSMGTGFYEQYF. In nucleotides, the CDR3 is TGTGCCAGTAGTATGGGGACAGGATTTTACGAGCAGTACTTC. The whole variable domain, remainder taken from reference TRBV19 and TRBJ2-7, is DGGITQSPKYLFRKEGQNVTLSCEQNLNHDAMYWYRQDPGQGLRLIYYSQIVNDFQKGDIAEGYSVSREKKESFPLTVTSAQKNPTAFYLCASSMGTGFYEQYFGPGTRLTVT.